These 12 T cell receptor beta chains came from one sample sequenced in a study of blood T cell repertoires in COVID-19. Here immunoSEQ multiplex PCR was the method, and the copy in TCRdb shows in-frame clones only, minus some. The sample records 70,000 to 95,000 clones, 89% being singletons. The sequenced sample consisted of peripheral blood. These receptors were collected from a woman aged 80 or over with active COVID-19.

This chain uses TRBV6-2 or TRBV6-3 with TRBJ2-1; D is undetermined. The V and J ends lost 2 bases and 3 bases respectively, with 11 bases between them. Germline V gene lookup returns CDR1 MNHEY and CDR2 SVGEGT. The length of the CDR3 is 15 residues. The DNA of the CDR3 is TGTGCCAGCAGTTACGCAAAGCTCTTCTACAATGAGCAGTTCTTC. Its protein product is CASSYAKLFYNEQFF.

This clone was counted a single time. The rearrangement uses TRBV12-5 and TRBJ1-2, with TRBD1 matching over 8 bases. Trimming at V came to 5 bases and at J to 3 bases, leaving 11 bases not matched to a gene. Germline loops: CDR1 LGHNT, CDR2 FRNRAP. This CDR3 is built from 16 residues. The CDR3 reads CASGTVWDRIYYGYTF. In nucleotides, the CDR3 is TGTGCTAGTGGTACCGTCTGGGACAGGATCTACTATGGCTACACCTTC.

The V call is TRBV7-2, the J call TRBJ1-1, with 10 positions matching TRBD1. CDR1 SGHTA and CDR2 FQGNSA come from the germline V gene. CDR3 size: 19 residues. Trimming removed 5 bases from V and 1 base from J; junction bases left unmatched: 16. CDR3 nucleotide sequence: TGTGCCAGCAGCGCCCGGGCAGGTGGGACAGGGGTCCGGAACACTGAAGCTTTCTTT. It is translated as CASSARAGGTGVRNTEAFF.

V and J are TRBV7-6 and TRBJ2-3; TRBD2 matches at 13 bases. With V trimmed by 5 bases and J by 5 bases, 7 bases remained unmatched. The CDR3 contains 16 residues. Germline V gives CDR1 SGHVS, CDR2 FNYEAQ. CDR3 amino acids: CASSPPTSGRLDTQYF. The CDR3 DNA reads as TGTGCCAGCAGCCCTCCGACTAGCGGGAGGTTAGATACGCAGTATTTT.

The CDR3 coding sequence is TGTGCCAGCAGCCGTGTAGCGGGGGGGACCCAGTACTTC. Its translation is CASSRVAGGTQYF. This chain uses TRBV6-2 or TRBV6-3 with TRBJ2-5; 10 bases are a match to TRBD2. V lost 6 bases, J lost 7 bases, and 5 bases stayed unmatched. Germline CDR1 MNHEY, CDR2 SVGEGT. The length of the CDR3 is 13 residues.

The count of this clone is one. This chain connects TRBV7-9 to TRBJ1-2; D perhaps matches TRBD1 (6 bases). The ends were cut back, 1 base at V and 4 bases at J, with 10 bases in the middle. The germline V gene has CDR1 SEHNR and CDR2 FQNEAQ (reference sequence). This CDR3 contains 14 residues. CDR3 DNA: TGTGCCAGCAGCTTAGGGGACAATTTCTATGGCTACACCTTC. The encoded protein is CASSLGDNFYGYTF.

V is TRBV5-1 and J is TRBJ2-5, with 11 bases matching TRBD2. Germline lookup yields CDR1 SGHRS and CDR2 YFSETQ. The CDR3 spans 15 residues. V lost 2 bases, J lost 5 bases, and 5 bases stayed unmatched. The CDR3 DNA follows: TGCGCCAGCAGCTTCGTAGCGGGAGGGGAGGAGACCCAGTACTTC. This sequence encodes CASSFVAGGEETQYF.

CDR3 nucleotides: TGTGCCACCTCGTCCGGCGGGAGCGGCACCGGGGAGCTGTTTTTT. Encoded protein: CATSSGGSGTGELFF. The V gene is TRBV19, the J gene TRBJ2-2; 7 bases align to TRBD2. The CDR3 is 15 residues long. With 10 bases clipped from V and 4 bases from J, the junction kept 12 bases outside the gene matches. CDR1 and CDR2 from the germline V gene are LNHDA and SQIVND (reference sequence).

The genes are TRBV6-2 or TRBV6-3 and TRBJ2-7; 9 bases align to TRBD1. This CDR3 contains 17 residues. Germline loops: CDR1 MNHEY, CDR2 SVGEGT. The V and J ends lost 2 bases and 2 bases, in that order; junction bases with no gene match: 10. The CDR3 protein is CASSYGGTGRSPYEQYF. The CDR3 DNA reads as TGTGCCAGCAGTTACGGGGGGACAGGGAGATCCCCCTACGAGCAGTACTTC.

The V call is TRBV2, the J call TRBJ1-5; no firm D call. CDR3 size: 12 residues. The ends were cut back, 4 bases at V and 8 bases at J, with 9 bases in the middle. The V gene's germline CDR1 is SNHLY and CDR2 FYNNEI. CDR3 in DNA: TGTGCCAGCAGTGGGACTCTGGAGCCCCAGCATTTT. This encodes CASSGTLEPQHF.

The chain recombines TRBV29-1 with TRBJ2-1, with TRBD2 as a possible D gene (7 bases). Per germline, CDR1 SQVTM and CDR2 ANQGSEA. This CDR3 contains 12 residues. Trimming left V 8 bases short and J 10 bases short, with 18 bases between. The CDR3 here is CSSARGANEQFF. For the CDR3, the DNA is TGCAGCTCCGCCCGGGGGGCCAACGAGCAGTTCTTC.

This sequence joins TRBV30 and TRBJ2-1, with a tentative D call TRBD2 (5 bases). The CDR3 runs 11 residues. Germline values: CDR1 GTSNPN, CDR2 SVGIG (reference sequence). Trimming removed 3 bases at V and 9 bases at J, with 9 bases between. The CDR3 loop reads CAWSERAEQFF. The CDR3 nucleotides are TGTGCCTGGAGCGAGAGGGCTGAGCAGTTCTTC.